This T cell receptor (beta chain) is from a study of human T cells and chemical hapten exposure listed by TCRdb under 2021. For the wider study: For sensitization, 2% DPC in acetone was applied to an approximately 2 cm by approximately 2 cm area of upper inner arm skin. Throughout the study period of 20 to 30 weeks, patients also received therapeutic DPC doses to the scalp every week. Patch testing was performed on the upper back with Finn chambers containing 0.01% DPC, and the patch tests were scored after 6 days according to International Contact Dermatitis Research Group standards. Alopecia areata with under or over 50% scalp involvement, alopecia totalis and alopecia universalis were represented in the patient cohort, which was mostly female. Libraries were pooled for sequencing, and per-sample TCR yields varied mainly because of small differences in library volumes within the pool. The study tracked peripheral blood TCR repertoire changes in vivo during primary and secondary sensitization to the hapten diphenylcyclopropenone (DPC) in alopecia patients. Blood was sampled from patients pre-sensitization (week 0) and at 2, 6 and about 24 weeks after DPC sensitization. Nearly 30 alopecia patients gave blood for TCR sequencing at one to four time points (pre-sensitization, 2, 6 and 24 weeks). What the work shows at the level of the full study, not this receptor alone: The number of PT1 expanded TCRs positively correlated with patch test score, significant at thresholds 8, 16 and 32 but not 4. Compared with pre-sensitization or healthy control sets, expanded TCRs formed significantly more large CDR3 similarity clusters, which is consistent with antigen-driven responses. The number of TCRs above 1 in 1000 frequency did not change with DPC sensitization; there was no evidence of global repertoire structure alterations. After repeated subsampling, the strength of the expansion versus patch-test correlation and the threshold at which it became significant changed. Because every patient had alopecia, a presumed autoimmune disease, the patients' immune response might differ from that of healthy individuals.

This clonotype was picked up a small number of times. What antigen it recognizes has not been identified. No much larger clone exists at a distance of one base, and base qualities are not known. Library preparation employed RACE. The listed sequencing device is NextSeq 500. During library preparation, unique molecular identifiers were attached to individual cDNA molecules so that TCRs could be counted in a quantitative, reproducible way. For every blood RNA sample, sequencing covered both the TCR alpha and TCR beta chains. Per the original workflow: A median of approximately 96,000 TCRs per sample was observed, with a range of 23,224 to 690,600. The Decombinator software suite was used to annotate the V, J and CDR3 of the TCR reads. For the PS versus PT1 abundance plots, all samples were subsampled to the same number of TCRs (28,000). Expanded TCRs were defined as absent before sensitization and observed at least eight times at the 2-week time point. TCRdb's own reprocessing of the public reads used fastp at Q25 and MiXCR and kept productive beta chains. Every CDR3 protein is listed once, alongside the most common genes and DNA of its rows. The V and J calls and clone size come from TCRdb's table, not from the authors' own analysis. The sample yields approximately 370,000 distinct CDR3 sequences; around 5.5% were counted once. In total, the top ten clones hold about 7.7% of the sample.

The meaning of the sample's time point label: pre-sensitization, week 0. The sample's treatment or condition label, decoded: therapeutic diphenylcyclopropenone sensitization with weekly scalp DPC. At each patch-test visit, blood was drawn before the patch test was applied. Patients were eligible if aged 18 to 70, diagnosed with alopecia and judged suitable for DPC therapy, and pregnant patients were excluded. Total RNA was extracted from unfractionated whole blood that had been collected in Tempus Blood RNA tubes. The cysteine opens and the phenylalanine closes a CDR3 of 15 amino acids. Only the CDR3 DNA stays, 45 bases, in frame from base 1. Compared with germline, V lacks 5 bases and J lacks 5 bases; bases without a gene match: 10. Based on the germline V gene, the CDR1 and CDR2 sequences are MNHEY and SVGAGI.

This sample comprised whole blood, obtained in connection with sensitization to the hapten diphenylcyclopropenone (DPC). This receptor was taken from a woman under 30 with alopecia areata. Some clones in this sample may be carry-over from other donors' samples. Rearrangement joined TRBV6-5 to TRBJ2-7; TRBD1 fits 9 bases in the junction. The CDR3 has the sequence CASSRPGQGMHEQYF. The DNA is TGTGCCAGCAGTCGACCGGGACAGGGCATGCACGAGCAGTACTTC.